These T cell receptor beta chains were read from a single sample in a study of blood T cell repertoires in COVID-19. Produced via immunoSEQ multiplex PCR; TCRdb's table is partial and in-frame only. The sample carries under 300,000 clones, roughly 90% recorded once. Sequenced input: peripheral blood. The source is a woman aged 40 to 50 who had recovered from COVID-19. CDR3s include the opening cysteine and the closing phenylalanine or tryptophan. D genes are given only for firm matches. Some rows have no size entry. The others give once, few or many, or a class for an expanded clone.

>.|TRBJ2-4|.|TRBV5-8
TGTGCCAGCAGCACCGCACGGTACGCAGCCAAAAACATTCAGTACTTC
CASSTARYAAKNIQYF
>.|TRBJ1-2|.|TRBV5-4
TGTGCCAGCAGCCCCTTCAGACAGGTCTGGGGCTACACCTTC
CASSPFRQVWGYTF
>TRBD1|TRBJ1-2|.|TRBV28
TGTGCCAGCAGTCCCCGACGGGACAGTTCGAACTATGGCTACACCTTC
CASSPRRDSSNYGYTF
>TRBD1|TRBJ1-4|.|TRBV27
TGTGCCAGCAGTCCAACCCGACAGGGTTCGAGTGAAAAACTGTTTTTT
CASSPTRQGSSEKLFF
>.|TRBJ2-2|.|TRBV18
TGTGCCAGCTCACCACCGGGACTCCTCACCGGGGAGCTGTTTTTT
CASSPPGLLTGELFF
>TRBD1|TRBJ1-6|.|TRBV30
TGTGCCTGGAGTCTAGGACAGGGGTCACCCCTCCACTTT
CAWSLGQGSPLHF
>.|TRBJ2-7|few|TRBV18
TGTGCCAGCTCCAGGGATCTATACGAGCAGTACTTC
CASSRDLYEQYF
>TRBD1|TRBJ2-1|.|TRBV6-5
TGTGCCAGCAGCAGGGACAGAAGCTCCTACAATGAGCAGTTCTTC
CASSRDRSSYNEQFF
>.|TRBJ2-1|.|TRBV4-1
TGCGCCAGCAGCCAAGATCTGGAATCTAGGCAGTTCTTC
CASSQDLESRQFF
>.|TRBJ2-7|.|TRBV10-2
TGCGCCAGCAGAGCAGGGCGTACCTACGAGCAGTACTTC
CASRAGRTYEQYF
>.|TRBJ1-1|.|TRBV29-1
TGCAGCGTTGCGACACTGACAGAGAACACTGAAGCTTTCTTT
CSVATLTENTEAFF
>TRBD2|TRBJ2-7|.|TRBV5-1
TGCGCCAGCAGCTTGTCCTGGGGGGGTCTGAGACAACAAGACTCCTACGAGCAGTACTTC
CASSLSWGGLRQQDSYEQYF
>TRBD2|TRBJ2-2|.|TRBV4-3
TGCGCCAGCAGCGCGCGGCTAGCGGGAGACACGAACACCGGGGAGCTGTTTTTT
CASSARLAGDTNTGELFF
>TRBD2|TRBJ2-3|.|TRBV19
TGTGCCAGTAGCACGAATGAGGGACTAGCGGCAACAGATACGCAGTATTTT
CASSTNEGLAATDTQYF
>.|TRBJ1-4|.|TRBV5-4
TGTGCCAGCAGCTTGGCGGAGAATGAAAAACTGTTTTTT
CASSLAENEKLFF
>.|TRBJ2-1|.|TRBV14
TGTGCCAGCAGCCCGGCGGGGTTTTCCTCCTACAATGAGCAGTTCTTC
CASSPAGFSSYNEQFF
>TRBD1|TRBJ2-2|.|TRBV28
TGTGCCAGCAGTGAGCTACAGGGGGCGGTCGGGGAGCTGTTTTTT
CASSELQGAVGELFF
>.|TRBJ2-7|.|TRBV5-4
TGTGCCAGTCCCTGCGAGGATCCCTCCGAGCAGTACTTC
CASPCEDPSEQYF
>.|TRBJ1-2|.|TRBV20-1
TGCAGTGTAGGGGACTATGGCTACACCTTC
CSVGDYGYTF
>TRBD2|TRBJ2-2|.|TRBV4-3
TGCGCCAGCAGCCCACTAGCGGCGGGCACCGGGGAGCTGTTTTTT
CASSPLAAGTGELFF
>.|TRBJ2-7|once|TRBV7-8
TGTGCCAGCAGCTTACGGAATCAGGCCTACGAGCAGTACTTC
CASSLRNQAYEQYF
>.|TRBJ1-6|.|TRBV25-1
TGTGCCAGCAGACCGGGGGTGACGGGGGGTAATTCACCCCTCCACTTT
CASRPGVTGGNSPLHF
>TRBD1|TRBJ2-2|.|TRBV19
TGTGCCAGTAGTATAGCAGGGGGCACCGGGGAGCTGTTTTTT
CASSIAGGTGELFF
>.|TRBJ2-2|.|TRBV21-1
TGTGCCAGCCGAGCGGCGGGACAGGGAAACACCGGGGAGCTGTTTTTT
CASRAAGQGNTGELFF
>TRBD1|TRBJ2-1|.|TRBV6-1
TGTGCCAGCAGTGAAGCGCCTGGACAGGGGGCCATCTACAATGAGCAGTTCTTC
CASSEAPGQGAIYNEQFF
>TRBD2|TRBJ2-3|.|TRBV9
TGTGCCAGCAGCGTAGGGACTAGCGGGGGCCACAGCACAGATACGCAGTATTTT
CASSVGTSGGHSTDTQYF
>.|TRBJ2-6|.|TRBV5-8
TGTGCCAGCAGCTTGGACAGGGAAGGCTCTGGGGCCAACGTCCTGACTTTC
CASSLDREGSGANVLTF
>.|TRBJ1-4|.|TRBV5-8
TGTGCCAGCAGCTTGGACCCGTCACAGGTTGTGAAGGCAACTAATGAAAAACTGTTTTTT
CASSLDPSQVVKATNEKLFF
>TRBD2|TRBJ2-7|.|TRBV5-4
TGTGCCAGCAGCTTGACTAGCGGGAGCGAGCAGTACTTC
CASSLTSGSEQYF
>.|TRBJ2-7|.|TRBV27
TGTGCCAGCAGTTTAGAGGTCGGCTACGAGCAGTACTTC
CASSLEVGYEQYF
>.|TRBJ2-1|.|TRBV19
TGTGCCATCAAACAGGGTCAAAACTACAATGAGCAGTTCTTC
CAIKQGQNYNEQFF
>TRBD1|TRBJ1-4|.|TRBV5-1
TGCGCCAGCAGCCCGGGACAGGGAGCAACTAATGAAAAACTGTTTTTT
CASSPGQGATNEKLFF
>.|TRBJ1-3|.|TRBV25-1
TGTGCCAGCAGTGAATATCGGGGTGGAAACACCATATATTTT
CASSEYRGGNTIYF
>.|TRBJ1-2|.|TRBV6-1
TGTGCCAGCAGTCCCCGTTCGGATGGCTACACCTTC
CASSPRSDGYTF
>TRBD1|TRBJ2-6|once|TRBV19
TGTGCCAGTACCTCCGGACAGGGACGACTCTCTGGGGCCAACGTCCTGACTTTC
CASTSGQGRLSGANVLTF
>TRBD1|TRBJ2-2|.|TRBV6-2/TRBV6-3
TGTGCCAGCAGTTACGGGACAGCGAACACCGGGGAGCTGTTTTTT
CASSYGTANTGELFF
>.|TRBJ2-5|.|TRBV12-3/TRBV12-4
TGTGCCAGCAGCTTCTCGGGGGAGACCCAGTACTTC
CASSFSGETQYF
>TRBD2|TRBJ2-1|.|TRBV3-1/TRBV3-2
TGTGCCAGCAGCCAAGAGGAGGCGACTAGCGGGGGGTTTAGCAATGAGCAGTTCTTC
CASSQEEATSGGFSNEQFF
>TRBD1|TRBJ2-5|few|TRBV2
TGTGCCAGCACCGACGGACAGGGAGAGACCCAGTACTTC
CASTDGQGETQYF
>.|TRBJ2-7|.|TRBV29-1
TGCAGCGTTGAGGATGCGGGACTCTTAGCTGGCGGCCACTACGAGCAGTACTTC
CSVEDAGLLAGGHYEQYF
>TRBD2|TRBJ2-3|.|TRBV12-5
TGTGCTAGTGGTTTGGGGACTAGCGGGAGCCGCACAGATACGCAGTATTTT
CASGLGTSGSRTDTQYF
>TRBD1|TRBJ1-2|.|TRBV18
TGTGCCAGCTCACCTCCGACAGGGATCCGGGGCTACACCTTC
CASSPPTGIRGYTF